One sample yielded the 31 T cell receptor beta chains listed below, sequenced in a study of glioma-infiltrating T cells after dendritic cell vaccination. The assay was immunoSEQ multiplex PCR, and TCRdb's table has in-frame clones only and misses some. The sample holds some 100,000 clones, around three quarters seen once. The sequences come from blood, collected before dendritic cell vaccination. The source of these receptors is a human donor with glioblastoma.

This clone was detected once. The chain has TRBV5-1 and TRBJ2-3; 12 positions match TRBD2. There are 16 residues in the CDR3. Losses at the gene ends were 7 bases for V and 0 bases for J; bases not matched to a gene: 6. Germline CDR1 is SGHRS and CDR2 is YFSETQ. CDR3 sequence (DNA): TGCGCCAGCTGCGGACTAGCGGGGAGTAGCACAGATACGCAGTATTTT. It specifies CASCGLAGSSTDTQYF.

The chain links TRBV27 to TRBJ2-7, with a tentative D call TRBD2 (5 bases). This CDR3 comprises 14 residues. Trimming removed 0 bases from V and 3 bases from J, with 9 bases in between. CDR1 and CDR2 (germline): MNHEY, SMNVEV (reference sequence). The CDR3 loop reads CASSLSSRGYEQYF. The CDR3 nucleotides are TGTGCCAGCAGTTTATCATCACGGGGCTACGAGCAGTACTTC.

This clone was seen only a few times. The rearrangement uses TRBV28 and TRBJ2-5, with D possibly being TRBD2 (5 bases). V shed 3 bases and J shed 3 bases, with 14 bases lying between them. The germline V gene has CDR1 MDHEN and CDR2 SYDVKM. This CDR3 comprises 15 residues. The CDR3 region is CASSFGAVFKETQYF. In nucleotides, the CDR3 is TGTGCCAGCAGTTTCGGAGCGGTTTTTAAAGAGACCCAGTACTTC.

This chain joins TRBV29-1 and TRBJ1-6; TRBD1 matches at 9 bases. V lost 4 bases, J lost 6 bases, and 1 base stayed unmatched. CDR3 length: 13 amino acids. Germline V gene sequence: CDR1 SQVTM, CDR2 ANQGSEA. The chain's CDR3 is CSVGGQGNSPLHF. The CDR3 coding sequence is TGCAGCGTTGGGGGACAGGGTAATTCACCCCTCCACTTT.

This clone was found once. The V and J genes are TRBV5-1 and TRBJ1-1, with unresolved D. Trimming took 4 bases from V and 11 from J, leaving 21 bases between them. This CDR3 contains 14 residues. Germline assignment: CDR1 SGHRS and CDR2 YFSETQ. CDR3 bases: TGCGCCAGCAGCGATGGAGGCGGTTCCGCGGAGGCTTTCTTT. Amino acids: CASSDGGGSAEAFF.

This chain uses TRBV19 with TRBJ1-1; D is uncertain. This CDR3 is built from 13 residues. The V and J ends lost 2 bases and 11 bases respectively, with 15 bases between them. Germline V gene lookup returns CDR1 LNHDA and CDR2 SQIVND (reference sequence). The CDR3 nucleotides read TGTGCCAGTAGTATACTCGAGAGCGCTTACGCTTTCTTT. It specifies CASSILESAYAFF.

The chain employs TRBV5-8 and TRBJ1-2; D may be TRBD1 (6 bases). The V end was cut by 4 bases, the J end by 2 bases, with 9 bases between. The CDR3 consists of 13 residues. In germline, CDR1 is SGHTS, CDR2 YDEGEE. The CDR3 loop reads CASSLGTNYGYTF. CDR3 DNA sequence: TGTGCCAGCAGCCTCGGGACAAACTATGGCTACACCTTC.

The chain recombines TRBV25-1 with TRBJ2-7; 7 bases align to TRBD2. From germline, CDR1 is MGHDK and CDR2 SYGVNS. This CDR3 contains 16 residues. With 3 bases clipped from V and 0 bases from J, the junction kept 8 bases outside the gene matches. The CDR3 bases are TGTGCCAGCAGTGATTCCGGTGGGGGGGACTCCTACGAGCAGTACTTC. This encodes CASSDSGGGDSYEQYF.

Only one count was recorded for this clone. The rearrangement uses TRBV30 and TRBJ1-2; TRBD1 aligns across 9 bases. Germline CDR1 and CDR2: GTSNPN and SVGIG (reference sequence). This CDR3 has 13 amino acids. Written as DNA, the CDR3 is TGTGCGAGCCCCGGGACAGGGTTCTATGGCTACACCTTC. Its protein product is CASPGTGFYGYTF.

The CDR3, as DNA: TGTGCCAGCAGCCCGGGACAGGGGCGGGGGGAGCAGTACTTC. This codes for CASSPGQGRGEQYF. V is TRBV5-4 and J is TRBJ2-7; 10 bases match TRBD1. J gave up 7 bases and V 4 bases, and 8 bases lay outside the gene matches. Germline CDR1 SGHNT, CDR2 YYREEE (reference sequence). CDR3 size: 14 residues.

The chain employs TRBV10-3 and TRBJ2-2; 10 nucleotides match TRBD2. After removal of 5 bases from V and 0 bases from J, the junction contained 3 bases not matched to a gene. The CDR3 is 16 amino acids. The germline CDR1 and CDR2 sequences are ENHRY and SYGVKD. The CDR3 coding sequence is TGTGCCATCAGTATAGCGGGGGGAACGAACACCGGGGAGCTGTTTTTT. Protein: CAISIAGGTNTGELFF.

The V and J genes are TRBV18 and TRBJ1-5; TRBD1 matches 12 bases. The CDR3 consists of 15 residues. Germline V CDR1 and CDR2: KGHSH, LQKENI. V shed 2 bases and J 5 bases; nucleotides not matched to a gene: 1. The CDR3 loop is CASSPGTGGDQPQHF. CDR3 DNA: TGTGCCAGCTCACCAGGGACAGGGGGCGATCAGCCCCAGCATTTT.

The chain joins TRBV19 to TRBJ1-5, with 7 nucleotides matching TRBD1. J lost 0 bases, V lost 7 bases, and 0 bases had no gene match. CDR3 length: 13 amino acids. Per the germline V gene, CDR1 is LNHDA and CDR2 is SQIVND (reference sequence). The CDR3 loop reads CASNRGSNQPQHF. The CDR3 DNA reads as TGTGCCAGTAACAGGGGTAGCAATCAGCCCCAGCATTTT.

This chain connects TRBV28 to TRBJ1-1; tentative D call: TRBD1 (6 bases). CDR1 MDHEN and CDR2 SYDVKM come from the germline V gene. This CDR3 is 15 amino acids long. The V gene lost 2 bases and the J gene lost 4 bases, with 14 bases spanning the gap. Written as DNA, the CDR3 is TGTGCCAGCAGTTTAGGAACAGGGTGGGTCACTGAAGCTTTCTTT. The encoded protein is CASSLGTGWVTEAFF.

The chain couples TRBV5-1 to TRBJ2-7; 8 bases line up with TRBD2. This CDR3 is built from 17 residues. Germline loops: CDR1 SGHRS, CDR2 YFSETQ. J was trimmed by 7 bases and V by 0 bases; bases with no gene match: 15. The CDR3 coding sequence is TGCGCCAGCAGCTTGGTACGCTTGCGAGCGGGAGTGGGAGAGCAGTACTTC. It specifies CASSLVRLRAGVGEQYF.

The chain carries TRBV11-3 and TRBJ2-5, with 10 nucleotides matching TRBD2. J gave up 4 bases and V 3 bases, and 5 bases lay outside the gene matches. Looked up from germline, CDR1 is SGHNT and CDR2 is YENEEA. The CDR3 runs to 15 residues. DNA for the CDR3: TGTGCCAGCAGCTTTAGTAGCGGGGGGCCAGAGACCCAGTACTTC. The encoded protein is CASSFSSGGPETQYF.

The chain carries TRBV5-4 and TRBJ2-3; TRBD2 might be the D (6 bases). V was shortened by 0 bases and J by 5 bases, with 16 bases between the two germline ends. CDR3 length: 16 residues. Looked up from germline, CDR1 is SGHNT and CDR2 is YYREEE (reference sequence). The CDR3 region is CASSLAGSGTRDTQYF. The CDR3 nucleotides read TGTGCCAGCAGCTTGGCGGGTAGCGGTACGAGAGATACGCAGTATTTT.

This sequence joins TRBV7-9 and TRBJ2-7, with TRBD2 matching 11 bases. The CDR3 is made up of 17 amino acids. Germline V gene sequence: CDR1 SEHNR, CDR2 FQNEAQ (reference sequence). With V trimmed by 4 bases and J by 3 bases, 11 bases remained unmatched. CDR3 DNA: TGTGCCAGCAGCTGGGGACTAGCGGAGGGGACTGACTACGAGCAGTACTTC. Translated, it gives CASSWGLAEGTDYEQYF.

The DNA of the CDR3 is TGTGCCAGCAACCTCAGGGGGGAGGAAAAACTGTTTTTT. It codes for CASNLRGEEKLFF. The gene calls are TRBV27 and TRBJ1-4; 7 positions match TRBD1. The CDR3 contains 13 residues. Germline CDR1 and CDR2: MNHEY and SMNVEV (reference sequence). Trimming cost V 7 bases and J 8 bases; bases outside gene matches: 7. Supplemented by reference TRBV27 and TRBJ1-4, the full variable domain reads EAQVTQNPRYLITVTGKKLTVTCSQNMNHEYMSWYRQDPGLGLRQIYYSMNVEVTDKGDVPEGYKVSRKEKRNFPLILESPSPNQTSLYFCASNLRGEEKLFFGSGTQLSVL.

CDR3 loop: CASSFEETQYF. The CDR3 DNA is TGTGCCAGCAGCTTCGAAGAGACCCAGTACTTC. The chain links TRBV5-6 to TRBJ2-5, with D hard to call. The CDR3 has 11 residues. The germline V and J ends were trimmed by 2 bases and 3 bases, with 2 bases remaining between them. Looked up from germline, CDR1 is SGHDT and CDR2 is YYEEEE.

This clone was detected only once. V and J are TRBV5-4 and TRBJ2-7; D may be TRBD1 (6 bases). Germline CDR1 is SGHNT and CDR2 is YYREEE (reference sequence). V was pared by 0 bases and J by 0 bases, with 10 bases between. The length of the CDR3 is 15 residues. The CDR3 sequence: CASSLDVDSSYEQYF. The CDR3 DNA follows: TGTGCCAGCAGCTTGGATGTGGACAGCTCCTACGAGCAGTACTTC.

The chain is built from TRBV9 and TRBJ2-2, with TRBD2 identical over 7 bases. The CDR3 spans 16 residues. With V trimmed by 0 bases and J by 4 bases, 6 bases remained unmatched. Per germline, CDR1 SGDLS and CDR2 YYNGEE. CDR3 nucleotide sequence: TGTGCCAGCAGCGTAGTGCGGGAGCTCGGCACCGGGGAGCTGTTTTTT. Its protein is CASSVVRELGTGELFF.

This chain connects TRBV18 to TRBJ2-2; the D gene is possibly TRBD2 (6 bases). The ends were cut back, 1 base at V and 5 bases at J, with 17 bases in the middle. There are 17 residues in the CDR3. CDR1 and CDR2 (germline): KGHSH, LQKENI. Written as DNA, the CDR3 is TGTGCCAGCTCACCACAGCCACTGAGACTAGGGACCGGGGAGCTGTTTTTT. Translating it yields CASSPQPLRLGTGELFF.

This chain joins TRBV5-1 and TRBJ2-7; 7 positions match TRBD2. This CDR3 has 11 residues. CDR1 and CDR2 from the germline V gene are SGHRS and YFSETQ. With V trimmed by 4 bases and J by 12 bases, 7 bases remained unmatched. The CDR3 DNA reads TGCGCCAGCAGCCCGGGCGGGGGACGGTACTTC. Translating it yields CASSPGGGRYF. Looking up the rest from reference TRBV5-1 and TRBJ2-7 gives the full variable domain: KAGVTQTPRYLIKTRGQQVTLSCSPISGHRSVSWYQQTPGQGLQFLFEYFSETQRNKGNFPGRFSGRQFSNSRSEMNVSTLELGDSALYLCASSPGGGRYFGPGTRLTVT.

V gene TRBV5-1 combines with J gene TRBJ2-5; 7 nucleotides agree with TRBD2. The DNA end is more similar to TRBJ2-7, so the J call may be wrong. There are 15 residues in the CDR3. Germline CDR1 is SGHRS and CDR2 is YFSETQ. DNA for the CDR3: TGCGCCAGCAGCTTGGGGGGAGGGACTAACTACGAGCAGTACTTC. It codes for CASSLGGGTNYEQYF.

To note about this clone: This likely stems from a read error, as it lies one base from a far larger clone. The chain has TRBV5-1 and TRBJ1-4; 9 nucleotides align to TRBD1. CDR3 length: 15 residues. J was trimmed by 6 bases and V by 4 bases; bases with no gene match: 7. CDR1 SGHRS and CDR2 YFSETQ come from the germline V gene. CDR3 nucleotides: TGCGCCAGCAGCAGTAACAGGGGGCTTGATGAAAAACTGTTTTTT. Protein sequence: CASSSNRGLDEKLFF.

The chain couples TRBV4-1 to TRBJ1-5; 10 bases map to TRBD1. The ends lost 3 bases at V and 2 bases at J; junction bases unmatched: 7. This CDR3 has 17 amino acids. CDR1 and CDR2 from the germline V gene are MGHRA and YSYEKL. The CDR3 region is CASSHGTGEVGNQPQHF. In DNA, the CDR3 is TGCGCCAGCAGCCATGGGACAGGGGAAGTGGGCAATCAGCCCCAGCATTTT.

This clone was observed once. CDR3 sequence: CASLGGGGYTF. Written as DNA, the CDR3 is TGTGCCAGCCTAGGGGGGGGTGGCTACACCTTC. The chain couples TRBV6-5 to TRBJ1-2; weak D call: TRBD1 (6 bases). The CDR3 length is 11 residues. The V and J ends lost 8 bases and 7 bases respectively, with 11 bases between them. Germline CDR1 and CDR2: MNHEY and SVGAGI.

This sequence joins TRBV30 and TRBJ1-2, with D possibly TRBD1 on 6 matching bases. The germline V gene encodes CDR1 GTSNPN and CDR2 SVGIG (reference sequence). V was cut by 2 bases and J by 8 bases, with 15 bases left in between. CDR3 length: 13 residues. The CDR3 coding sequence is TGTGCCTGGAGTCCCACAGGGCCGTTAGGCTACACCTTC. Its translation: CAWSPTGPLGYTF.

The V and J genes are TRBV9 and TRBJ2-1; a weak D match, TRBD2 (5 bases). Per germline, CDR1 SGDLS and CDR2 YYNGEE. This CDR3 is 16 amino acids long. V was clipped by 5 bases and J by 0 bases, with 15 bases between them. The CDR3 DNA is TGTGCCAGCAGTCAACTCCTAGGAGGCTCCTACAATGAGCAGTTCTTC. It is translated as CASSQLLGGSYNEQFF. The complete variable domain, with remaining parts taken from reference TRBV9 and TRBJ2-1, reads DSGVTQTPKHLITATGQRVTLRCSPRSGDLSVYWYQQSLDQGLQFLIQYYNGEERAKGNILERFSAQQFPDLHSELNLSSLELGDSALYFCASSQLLGGSYNEQFFGPGTRLTVL.

The chain uses TRBV7-6 and TRBJ1-2; D call uncertain. Looked up from germline, CDR1 is SGHVS and CDR2 is FNYEAQ. This CDR3 is 14 amino acids long. V lost 4 bases, J lost 1 base, and 10 bases lay in between. The CDR3 region is CASSSSAGNYGYTF. CDR3 bases: TGTGCCAGCAGCTCTTCAGCGGGTAACTATGGCTACACCTTC.